These 30 T cell receptor beta chains came from one sample sequenced in a study of PD-L1 blockade in urothelial cancer (dated by TCRdb to 2017 to 2019). The time point label corresponds to: peripheral blood 6 weeks after treatment start. The method was the immunoSEQ multiplex PCR assay. Held by TCRdb, this immuneACCESS table contains in-frame sequences only and omits some clones. Under half of the omission traces to an unresolved V gene where checked; the cause of the rest is unknown. The sample table lists about 35,000 clones, more than 75% of them with a count of one. The ten largest clonotypes hold roughly a tenth of the sample. This material consisted of PBMCs, taken around atezolizumab (anti-PD-L1) treatment. These receptor sequences come from a man in his forties with urothelial cancer.

This sequence joins TRBV19 and TRBJ2-5, with no clear D. From germline, CDR1 is LNHDA and CDR2 SQIVND (reference sequence). The CDR3 spans 13 residues. V was clipped by 8 bases and J by 4 bases, with 14 bases between them. CDR3 in DNA: TGTGCCAGTTCTCGGTCTGTCCGAGAGACCCAGTACTTC. Translation gives CASSRSVRETQYF. Together with reference TRBV19 and TRBJ2-5, the CDR3 gives the full variable domain: DGGITQSPKYLFRKEGQNVTLSCEQNLNHDAMYWYRQDPGQGLRLIYYSQIVNDFQKGDIAEGYSVSREKKESFPLTVTSAQKNPTAFYLCASSRSVRETQYFGPGTRLLVL.

This clone was found a few times. The CDR3 protein is CAHPPERLGLPYEQYF. The CDR3 region has the DNA TGTGCTCACCCGCCAGAGAGACTAGGGCTACCCTACGAGCAGTACTTC. The chain joins TRBV12-5 to TRBJ2-7; TRBD2 might be the D (6 bases). Germline V gene sequence: CDR1 LGHNT, CDR2 FRNRAP. With 11 bases removed from V and 2 bases from J, the gap between germline ends came to 25 bases. The CDR3 spans 16 residues.

J is TRBJ2-6 and V is TRBV28; a weak D match, TRBD1 (6 bases). CDR1 and CDR2 (germline): MDHEN, SYDVKM. V lost 2 bases, J lost 3 bases, and 11 bases lay in between. CDR3 length equals 16 residues. The chain's CDR3 is CASSLDRLVGANVLTF. CDR3 coding DNA: TGTGCCAGCAGTTTAGACAGGCTGGTTGGGGCCAACGTCCTGACTTTC. Complete variable domain (other parts from reference TRBV28 and TRBJ2-6): DVKVTQSSRYLVKRTGEKVFLECVQDMDHENMFWYRQDPGLGLRLIYFSYDVKMKEKGDIPEGYSVSREKKERFSLILESASTNQTSMYLCASSLDRLVGANVLTFGAGSRLTVL.

This clone was detected once. The chain uses TRBV4-1 and TRBJ2-3; D ambiguous. This CDR3 contains 12 residues. CDR1 and CDR2 from the germline V gene are MGHRA and YSYEKL. V lost 0 bases and J lost 6, with 4 bases in between. The CDR3 reads CASSQDRDTQYF. CDR3 nucleotides: TGCGCCAGCAGCCAAGACCGGGATACGCAGTATTTT.

This chain connects TRBV4-3 to TRBJ2-5; 9 bases are a match to TRBD2. J was trimmed by 7 bases and V by 0 bases; bases with no gene match: 9. Germline-derived CDR1 and CDR2 are LGHNA and YSLEER. The CDR3 length is 16 residues. The CDR3 spells CASSQDLASGVGTQYF. DNA of the CDR3: TGCGCCAGCAGCCAAGATCTGGCTAGCGGGGTAGGGACCCAGTACTTC.

This chain connects TRBV27 to TRBJ2-7; 8 nucleotides line up with TRBD2. Trimming cost V 8 bases and J 5 bases; bases outside gene matches: 14. In germline, CDR1 is MNHEY, CDR2 SMNVEV (reference sequence). This CDR3 has 15 amino acids. CDR3 sequence: CASSGGRDAFHEQYF. DNA of the CDR3: TGTGCCAGCTCGGGAGGGAGGGATGCATTCCACGAGCAGTACTTC.

The rearrangement joins TRBV7-2 to TRBJ1-4; D remains unclear. Germline CDR1 reads SGHTA; CDR2 reads FQGNSA. V was shortened by 5 bases and J by 3 bases, with 10 bases between the two germline ends. The CDR3 length is 14 residues. CDR3: CASSMVGANEKLFF. CDR3 bases: TGTGCCAGCAGCATGGTCGGGGCTAATGAAAAACTGTTTTTT.

The rearrangement links TRBV5-1 to TRBJ1-1; 9 positions agree with TRBD1. The ends lost 2 bases at V and 6 bases at J; junction bases unmatched: 5. The CDR3 loop spans 14 amino acids. CDR1 SGHRS and CDR2 YFSETQ come from the germline V gene. The CDR3 spells CASSFLQGAPEAFF. CDR3 sequence (DNA): TGCGCCAGCAGCTTTCTACAGGGGGCCCCTGAAGCTTTCTTT.

The chain joins TRBV19 to TRBJ2-1; TRBD2 matches 11 bases. The CDR3 extends over 14 amino acids. V was pared by 10 bases and J by 10 bases, with 12 bases of the junction left unmatched. Germline values: CDR1 LNHDA, CDR2 SQIVND (reference sequence). The CDR3 region is CATTLLAGDGEQFF. The CDR3 DNA reads TGTGCCACCACCCTACTAGCGGGAGACGGGGAGCAGTTCTTC.

The chain recombines TRBV25-1 with TRBJ2-3, with 14 nucleotides matching TRBD2. Germline V lookup: CDR1 MGHDK, CDR2 SYGVNS. The CDR3 sequence is 14 residues long. V was clipped by 9 bases and J by 4 bases; unmatched bases: 3. CDR3 in DNA: TGTGCCAGTACGGGACTAGCGGGAGCAGATACGCAGTATTTT. This translates into CASTGLAGADTQYF.

V usage is TRBV10-1 and J usage is TRBJ2-7, with TRBD2 matching over 13 bases. The CDR3 runs to 16 residues. The trim removed 4 bases at V and 3 bases at J, leaving 6 bases unmatched. The V gene's germline CDR1 is WNHNN and CDR2 SYGVQD (reference sequence). This CDR3 is CASSGGLAGKDYEQYF. The CDR3 region has the DNA TGCGCCAGCAGTGGGGGACTAGCGGGAAAGGACTACGAGCAGTACTTC.

J is TRBJ2-3 and V is TRBV7-2, with 10 positions matching TRBD2. V gave up 2 bases and J gave up 9 bases; unmatched junction bases: 5. The CDR3 is 14 amino acids. Germline loops: CDR1 SGHTA, CDR2 FQGNSA. CDR3 region: CASSLSLAGDTQYF. Here the CDR3 DNA reads TGTGCCAGCAGCTTAAGTCTAGCGGGAGACACGCAGTATTTT. The full variable domain, in which reference TRBV7-2 and TRBJ2-3 provide the parts outside the CDR3, is GAGVSQSPSNKVTEKGKDVELRCDPISGHTALYWYRQSLGQGLEFLIYFQGNSAPDKSGLPSDRFSAERTGGSVSTLTIQRTQQEDSAVYLCASSLSLAGDTQYFGPGTRLTVL.

The V gene is TRBV18, the J gene TRBJ2-7, with 8 bases identical to TRBD2. Per germline, CDR1 KGHSH and CDR2 LQKENI. Trimming removed 3 bases from V and 6 bases from J; junction bases left unmatched: 4. The CDR3 runs to 13 residues. CDR3 DNA: TGTGCCAGCTCACCCCGGGAGGGGGGCGAGCAGTACTTC. This codes for CASSPREGGEQYF.

The V and J genes are TRBV27 and TRBJ1-1, with a possible D match to TRBD1 (6 bases). Germline V gene data show CDR1 as MNHEY and CDR2 as SMNVEV (reference sequence). Deletions cut 7 bases from V and 6 bases from J, with 15 bases between. This CDR3 spans 13 amino acids. CDR3 coding DNA: TGTGCCAGCACGTCCGGGGGGCTCTCTGAAGCTTTCTTT. As protein: CASTSGGLSEAFF.

This clone was observed a handful of times. The V and J genes are TRBV30 and TRBJ1-1; 8 bases align to TRBD1. The CDR3 runs to 13 residues. V lost 3 bases and J lost 5; bases outside the gene matches: 5. Germline V gene data show CDR1 as GTSNPN and CDR2 as SVGIG (reference sequence). CDR3 region: CAWRQGVWTEAFF. The CDR3 DNA follows: TGTGCCTGGAGACAGGGGGTGTGGACTGAAGCTTTCTTT.

The chain recombines TRBV7-9 with TRBJ2-1, with TRBD2 identical over 8 bases. Germline V gene data show CDR1 as SEHNR and CDR2 as FQNEAQ (reference sequence). The CDR3 runs 14 residues. The V gene end was trimmed by 6 bases and the J gene end by 8 bases; junction bases not matched to a gene: 9. The CDR3 sequence: CASRFSGIGDEQFF. The CDR3 DNA reads TGTGCCAGCAGATTTAGCGGGATAGGAGATGAGCAGTTCTTC.

The rearrangement uses TRBV5-1 and TRBJ2-3, with D perhaps matching TRBD2 (6 bases). The CDR3 extends over 14 amino acids. V lost 4 bases and J lost 2, with 11 bases in between. CDR1 and CDR2 (germline): SGHRS, YFSETQ. The DNA for the CDR3 is TGCGCCAGCAGCGAGGAGGGATTCACAGATACGCAGTATTTT. Encoded protein: CASSEEGFTDTQYF.

The CDR3 region has the DNA TGCGCCAGCAGTGGGGCGGGGAAGGGAAGGGGAAGGACTGAAGCTTTCTTT. Protein: CASSGAGKGRGRTEAFF. The rearrangement links TRBV10-2 to TRBJ1-1, with D perhaps TRBD1 (5 bases). The germline V gene has CDR1 WSHSY and CDR2 SAAADI. V dropped 4 bases and J dropped 5 bases, with 23 bases sitting between them. The CDR3 is 17 residues long.

The rearrangement uses TRBV30 and TRBJ1-1; 8 bases are a match to TRBD1. Germline values: CDR1 GTSNPN, CDR2 SVGIG (reference sequence). CDR3 length equals 12 residues. V was clipped by 7 bases and J by 9 bases; unmatched bases: 10. The CDR3 here is CAFAPGQGQAFF. CDR3 bases: TGTGCCTTCGCACCCGGACAGGGCCAAGCTTTCTTT.

The chain recombines TRBV9 with TRBJ2-3; TRBD1 matches 8 bases. The CDR3 runs to 20 residues. Germline CDR1 SGDLS, CDR2 YYNGEE. V lost 4 bases and J lost 3; bases outside the gene matches: 22. Written as DNA, the CDR3 is TGTGCCAGCAGCCCCCGGACAGGGCGAAGCGACAGAGGTGGGACAGATACGCAGTATTTT. This sequence encodes CASSPRTGRSDRGGTDTQYF.

The chain uses TRBV27 and TRBJ2-2; D is ambiguous. Germline V gives CDR1 MNHEY, CDR2 SMNVEV (reference sequence). The V end lost 5 bases, the J end lost 7 bases, and 8 bases lay between the germline ends. This CDR3 has 12 amino acids. The CDR3 DNA sequence: TGTGCCAGCAGTACTTATGTCGGGGAGCTGTTTTTT. Protein sequence: CASSTYVGELFF.

J is TRBJ1-1 and V is TRBV19; 8 bases map to TRBD1. Unmatched junction bases numbered 15, after V lost 10 bases and J lost 2 bases. This CDR3 is built from 16 residues. Germline assignment: CDR1 LNHDA and CDR2 SQIVND (reference sequence). The CDR3 loop is CAIRYRGSKGNTEAFF. The CDR3 nucleotides are TGTGCCATCAGGTACAGGGGGTCGAAGGGAAACACTGAAGCTTTCTTT.

The gene calls are TRBV7-6 and TRBJ1-1; D possibly corresponds to TRBD1 (5 bases). Germline-derived CDR1 and CDR2 are SGHVS and FNYEAQ. V was trimmed by 0 bases and J by 3 bases, leaving 11 bases between them. The CDR3 sequence is 15 residues long. CDR3 nucleotide sequence: TGTGCCAGCAGCTTAGCGCCGGTAGGGGACACTGAAGCTTTCTTT. This encodes CASSLAPVGDTEAFF.

V is TRBV5-1 and J is TRBJ2-1; 7 nucleotides line up with TRBD1. The trim removed 1 base at V and 6 bases at J, leaving 7 bases unmatched. CDR3 length: 15 residues. The germline gives CDR1 SGHRS, CDR2 YFSETQ. The CDR3 coding sequence is TGCGCCAGCAGCTTGTCAGGGGGAAAGGGCAATGAGCAGTTCTTC. Protein sequence: CASSLSGGKGNEQFF.

V gene TRBV5-4 combines with J gene TRBJ2-1, with 9 bases that match TRBD1. Germline loops: CDR1 SGHNT, CDR2 YYREEE (reference sequence). Trimming removed 5 bases from V and 5 bases from J; junction bases left unmatched: 8. This CDR3 spans 15 amino acids. The CDR3 spells CASSTGQGENNEQFF. The CDR3 DNA reads as TGTGCCAGCAGTACGGGACAGGGAGAAAACAATGAGCAGTTCTTC.

The chain recombines TRBV5-1 with TRBJ2-1, with D possibly TRBD2 on 6 matching bases. Germline V gives CDR1 SGHRS, CDR2 YFSETQ. V lost 0 bases and J 8 bases, leaving 15 bases between the germline ends. The length of the CDR3 is 15 residues. This chain's CDR3 is CASSLAAGPQDEQFF. The CDR3 nucleotides are TGCGCCAGCAGCTTGGCGGCGGGACCCCAGGATGAGCAGTTCTTC.

The chain employs TRBV15 and TRBJ2-3; D is possibly TRBD2 (6 bases). The CDR3 has 13 residues. V was shortened by 8 bases and J by 4 bases, with 13 bases between the two germline ends. Germline V gene lookup returns CDR1 LNHNV and CDR2 YYDKDF (reference sequence). CDR3 bases: TGTGCCACCGTGTCGGGGGAGGCAGATACGCAGTATTTT. It translates to CATVSGEADTQYF.

The gene calls are TRBV5-1 and TRBJ1-1, with 7 nucleotides matching TRBD1. The CDR3 loop spans 14 amino acids. The germline V gene encodes CDR1 SGHRS and CDR2 YFSETQ. With V trimmed by 3 bases and J by 1 base, 3 bases remained unmatched. CDR3 protein: CASSSRTGNTEAFF. The CDR3 DNA is TGCGCCAGCAGCTCCCGGACAGGGAACACTGAAGCTTTCTTT.

The rearrangement links TRBV11-1 to TRBJ2-1; a weak D match, TRBD2 (6 bases). The germline CDR1 and CDR2 sequences are SGHAT and FQDESV (reference sequence). The CDR3 is 14 amino acids. V was shortened by 3 bases and J by 10 bases, with 16 bases between the two germline ends. The DNA of the CDR3 is TGTGCCAGCAGCTTCAAGGCGGGGCGGGCGGAGCAGTTCTTC. It yields the protein CASSFKAGRAEQFF.

Only a few counts were recorded for this clone. The CDR3 spells CAWSAPGNNQPQHF. In DNA, the CDR3 is TGTGCCTGGAGTGCCCCAGGGAACAATCAGCCCCAGCATTTT. The chain recombines TRBV30 with TRBJ1-5, with a tentative D call TRBD1 (5 bases). Germline V gene lookup returns CDR1 GTSNPN and CDR2 SVGIG (reference sequence). The CDR3 has 14 residues. The V gene lost 1 base and the J gene lost 3 bases, with 10 bases spanning the gap.